Listed below are T cell receptor beta chains from one sample, sequenced in a study of cytomegalovirus exposure and HLA in healthy donors. Using immunoSEQ multiplex PCR, the repertoire was profiled, and TCRdb retains in-frame clones only, with some absent. The data hold 150,000 to 200,000 clones, with roughly 13% observed a single time. The specimen sequenced was PBMCs. The receptors originated from a man in his forties or fifties in good health and CMV-seropositive. Each CDR3 is given with its conserved first and last residue. A D gene is named only where the DNA matches it firmly. The size field is filled for only some rows; it gives once, few, many or a size class.

J: TRBJ2-2
size: NA
D: NA
V: TRBV9
CDR3: CASSVVSGGELFF
DNA: TGTGCCAGCAGCGTAGTGAGCGGCGGGGAGCTGTTTTTT

J: TRBJ1-1
size: NA
D: TRBD1
V: TRBV19
CDR3: CASSIRTGWENTEAFF
DNA: TGTGCCAGTAGTATTCGGACAGGGTGGGAGAACACTGAAGCTTTCTTT

J: TRBJ2-3
size: NA
D: NA
V: TRBV30
CDR3: CAWSLPGSTDAQYF
DNA: TGTGCCTGGAGTCTTCCGGGGAGCACAGATGCGCAGTATTTT

J: TRBJ2-3
size: NA
D: TRBD1
V: TRBV5-3
CDR3: CARSLQDRGTDTQYF
DNA: TGTGCCAGAAGCCTCCAGGACAGGGGAACAGATACGCAGTATTTT

J: TRBJ2-1
size: NA
D: TRBD1
V: TRBV10-3
CDR3: CAISGGALTGGIEQFF
DNA: TGTGCCATCAGCGGTGGGGCACTGACAGGGGGCATTGAGCAGTTCTTC

J: TRBJ1-1
size: few
D: TRBD1
V: TRBV5-1
CDR3: CASSPGQGNMNTEAFF
DNA: TGCGCCAGCAGCCCGGGACAGGGGAACATGAACACTGAAGCTTTCTTT

J: TRBJ2-3
size: NA
D: NA
V: TRBV4-1
CDR3: CASSSGTQVGRTDTQYF
DNA: TGCGCCAGCAGCAGTGGCACGCAAGTGGGGCGCACAGATACGCAGTATTTT

J: TRBJ1-4
size: NA
D: TRBD1
V: TRBV29-1
CDR3: CSVERARGPEKLFF
DNA: TGCAGCGTTGAAAGGGCCAGGGGGCCTGAAAAACTGTTTTTT

J: TRBJ2-1
size: NA
D: NA
V: TRBV19
CDR3: CASSIEGGVLNEQFF
DNA: TGTGCCAGTAGTATAGAAGGGGGAGTGTTAAATGAGCAGTTCTTC

J: TRBJ1-4
size: NA
D: NA
V: TRBV5-1
CDR3: CASTQGWTNEKLFF
DNA: TGCGCCAGCACACAGGGTTGGACTAATGAAAAACTGTTTTTT

J: TRBJ2-3
size: few
D: TRBD2
V: TRBV5-4
CDR3: CASSTPSGGTDTQYF
DNA: TGTGCCAGCAGCACCCCTAGCGGGGGCACAGATACGCAGTATTTT

J: TRBJ1-3
size: NA
D: NA
V: TRBV9
CDR3: CASSVAADYSGNTIYF
DNA: TGTGCCAGCAGCGTAGCGGCAGACTACTCTGGAAACACCATATATTTT

J: TRBJ2-5
size: few
D: NA
V: TRBV7-9
CDR3: CASSLKSDQETQYF
DNA: TGTGCCAGCAGCTTAAAATCGGACCAAGAGACCCAGTACTTC

J: TRBJ1-1
size: few
D: TRBD1
V: TRBV7-9
CDR3: CATGQGDTEAFF
DNA: TGTGCCACTGGGCAGGGGGACACTGAAGCTTTCTTT

J: TRBJ2-3
size: NA
D: NA
V: TRBV7-9
CDR3: CASSFNSHSDTQYF
DNA: TGTGCCAGCAGCTTTAACTCCCATTCAGATACGCAGTATTTT

J: TRBJ1-4
size: once
D: NA
V: TRBV27
CDR3: CASSLRGGSAGEYLTNEKLFF
DNA: TGTGCCAGCAGTTTAAGAGGTGGTTCGGCAGGGGAGTACTTAACTAATGAAAAACTGTTTTTT

J: TRBJ1-1
size: NA
D: NA
V: TRBV5-1
CDR3: CASSLNPVNTEAFF
DNA: TGCGCCAGCAGCTTGAACCCGGTGAACACTGAAGCTTTCTTT

J: TRBJ2-3
size: NA
D: TRBD2
V: TRBV4-2
CDR3: CASSPSGGANTDTQYF
DNA: TGTGCCAGCAGCCCGAGCGGGGGGGCTAACACAGATACGCAGTATTTT

J: TRBJ1-3
size: few
D: NA
V: TRBV27
CDR3: CASSLGGNPSSGNTIYF
DNA: TGTGCCAGCAGTTTAGGGGGGAACCCTAGCTCTGGAAACACCATATATTTT

J: TRBJ1-2
size: few
D: NA
V: TRBV6-1
CDR3: CASRELARGGYTF
DNA: TGTGCCAGCAGAGAACTCGCCCGAGGGGGCTACACCTTC

J: TRBJ2-7
size: NA
D: NA
V: TRBV7-2
CDR3: CASSLARGREPYEQYF
DNA: TGTGCCAGCAGCTTAGCGCGGGGCAGGGAACCCTACGAGCAGTACTTC

J: TRBJ2-5
size: NA
D: TRBD2
V: TRBV4-3
CDR3: CASSQALAGVETQYF
DNA: TGCGCCAGCAGCCAAGCACTAGCGGGGGTAGAGACCCAGTACTTC

J: TRBJ1-1
size: NA
D: TRBD1
V: TRBV5-1
CDR3: CASSWGLQGAWGTEAFF
DNA: TGCGCCAGCAGCTGGGGGCTCCAGGGGGCTTGGGGGACTGAAGCTTTCTTT

J: TRBJ1-5
size: NA
D: NA
V: TRBV7-8
CDR3: CASSLGAGDQPQHF
DNA: TGTGCCAGCAGCTTAGGAGCTGGAGATCAGCCCCAGCATTTT

J: TRBJ1-5
size: NA
D: NA
V: TRBV7-9
CDR3: CASSWTENQPQHF
DNA: TGTGCCAGCAGCTGGACAGAAAATCAGCCCCAGCATTTT